Shown below are 27 T cell receptor beta chains from a single sample sequenced in a study of cytomegalovirus exposure and HLA in healthy donors. The PCR made use of 60 Vbeta and 13 Jbeta primers. Libraries were prepared by immunoSEQ multiplex PCR; TCRdb keeps only in-frame clonotypes and omits some of them. The profile shows more than 110,000 clones, around two thirds of them singletons. The source material was PBMCs. The receptors originated from an older woman in good health and CMV-seropositive.

V gene TRBV30 combines with J gene TRBJ2-5; tentatively, D is TRBD2 (6 bases). V was cut by 3 bases and J by 4 bases, with 12 bases left in between. In germline, CDR1 is GTSNPN, CDR2 SVGIG (reference sequence). The CDR3 has 13 amino acids. The CDR3 DNA reads as TGTGCCTGGAGAAGGAGGGCGGGAGAGACCCAGTACTTC. It translates to CAWRRRAGETQYF.

The chain couples TRBV5-1 to TRBJ2-2, with unresolved D. V lost 1 base to trimming and J lost 3 bases, with 10 bases between them. Looked up from germline, CDR1 is SGHRS and CDR2 is YFSETQ. The CDR3 totals 15 residues. Here the CDR3 DNA reads TGCGCCAGCAGCTTGAACAGCCCGCACACCGGGGAGCTGTTTTTT. It encodes CASSLNSPHTGELFF.

The rearrangement uses TRBV7-9 and TRBJ2-1; possibly TRBD2 for D (5 bases). Trimming pared 3 bases from V and 5 bases from J, leaving 11 bases between. The germline gives CDR1 SEHNR, CDR2 FQNEAQ (reference sequence). This CDR3 has 14 amino acids. The CDR3 DNA reads TGTGCCAGCAGCTTGCGTGGGAGTGACAATGAGCAGTTCTTC. Residues: CASSLRGSDNEQFF.

The table lists this clone with a few counts. This chain links TRBV9 with TRBJ2-1, with 8 bases lining up with TRBD2. Per germline, CDR1 SGDLS and CDR2 YYNGEE. This CDR3 comprises 14 residues. The V gene end was trimmed by 1 base and the J gene end by 3 bases; junction bases not matched to a gene: 0. CDR3 DNA sequence: TGTGCCAGCAGCGTAACTAGCGGCTACAATGAGCAGTTCTTC. Translating it yields CASSVTSGYNEQFF.

This clone occurred a few times. The chain links TRBV28 to TRBJ2-3; TRBD2 is a possible D gene (5 bases). The germline CDR1 and CDR2 sequences are MDHEN and SYDVKM. CDR3 length: 15 residues. V was pared by 6 bases and J by 6 bases, with 19 bases between. CDR3 in amino acids: CASSLLAATGDTQYF. The CDR3 bases are TGTGCCAGCAGCCTCCTAGCAGCTACTGGGGATACGCAGTATTTT.

The V call is TRBV28, the J call TRBJ1-1; perhaps TRBD1 as D (6 bases). V was trimmed by 1 base and J by 4 bases, leaving 19 bases between them. CDR3 size: 17 residues. Germline CDR1 reads MDHEN; CDR2 reads SYDVKM. CDR3 amino acids: CASSLSSRVRGGTEAFF. CDR3 nucleotides: TGTGCCAGCAGTTTATCTTCAAGGGTTCGAGGGGGCACTGAAGCTTTCTTT.

CDR3 bases: TGTGCCAGCAGCCCGGACAGGGGAGGAGGAGGCTACACCTTC. Its translation is CASSPDRGGGGYTF. This rearrangement joins TRBV5-4 to TRBJ1-2; 9 positions match TRBD1. This CDR3 region has 14 residues. Trimming at V came to 4 bases and at J to 8 bases, leaving 9 bases not matched to a gene. Germline V gene sequence: CDR1 SGHNT, CDR2 YYREEE (reference sequence). The complete variable domain, with remaining parts taken from reference TRBV5-4 and TRBJ1-2, reads ETGVTQSPTHLIKTRGQQVTLRCSSQSGHNTVSWYQQALGQGPQFIFQYYREEENGRGNFPPRFSGLQFPNYSSELNVNALELDDSALYLCASSPDRGGGGYTFGSGTRLTVV.

The count of this clone is one. The CDR3: CASSQENEQFF. The CDR3 DNA is TGTGCCAGCAGCCAGGAGAATGAGCAGTTCTTC. The chain joins TRBV4-2 to TRBJ2-1; D gene uncertain. V dropped 3 bases and J dropped 7 bases, with 4 bases sitting between them. This CDR3 comprises 11 residues. Germline V lookup: CDR1 LGHNA, CDR2 YNFKEQ.

A few counts support this clone. The chain joins TRBV6-1 to TRBJ1-6; 8 positions match TRBD1. The V gene end was trimmed by 4 bases and the J gene end by 5 bases; junction bases not matched to a gene: 4. CDR3 length: 15 amino acids. Per germline, CDR1 MNHNS and CDR2 SASEGT. CDR3 sequence (DNA): TGTGCCAGCAGTGTGGACAGGGCCAATAATTCACCCCTCCACTTT. This codes for CASSVDRANNSPLHF.

This chain joins TRBV25-1 and TRBJ1-2; D possibly corresponds to TRBD1 (6 bases). This CDR3 comprises 15 residues. The V gene lost 3 bases and the J gene lost 5 bases, with 16 bases spanning the gap. Per the germline V gene, CDR1 is MGHDK and CDR2 is SYGVNS. The CDR3 nucleotides read TGTGCCAGCAGTGACCCCAGGGGCCTTTTATATGGCTACACCTTC. Its protein is CASSDPRGLLYGYTF.

This clone was picked up a small number of times. One end of the junction does not line up with germline, which may come from a read error. The chain uses TRBV11-2 and TRBJ1-1, with D possibly TRBD1 on 6 matching bases. CDR1 SGHAT and CDR2 FQNNGV come from the germline V gene. The CDR3 is 16 residues long. This CDR3 reads CASSIEMKTGFNEAFF. DNA of the CDR3: TGTGCCAGCAGCATAGAAATGAAGACAGGCTTCAATGAAGCTTTCTTT.

This clone has only one observation. Other DNA sequences in the same sample also yield this CDR3. J is TRBJ2-7 and V is TRBV4-2; perhaps TRBD2 as D (5 bases). CDR1 is LGHNA, CDR2 YNFKEQ, per germline. This CDR3 spans 13 amino acids. The V end lost 0 bases, the J end lost 4 bases, and 7 bases lay between the germline ends. CDR3 DNA sequence: TGTGCCAGCAGCCAAGACCGGGAATACGAGCAGTACTTC. Amino acids: CASSQDREYEQYF.

For this clone: Other DNA sequences in the sample encode the same CDR3. The genes are TRBV5-1 and TRBJ1-5; 8 bases are a match to TRBD1. V shed 3 bases, J shed 2 bases, and the junction held 1 base outside the gene matches. CDR3 length: 14 residues. Germline V gene lookup returns CDR1 SGHRS and CDR2 YFSETQ. CDR3 coding DNA: TGCGCCAGCAGCTCGGGACAGGGCAATCAGCCCCAGCATTTT. Protein product: CASSSGQGNQPQHF.

CDR3 in DNA: TGTGCCAGCAGTTCACAGGGGGGAGGTGAGCAGTTCTTC. Encoded protein: CASSSQGGGEQFF. This chain joins TRBV6-5 and TRBJ2-1, with TRBD1 identical over 8 bases. The CDR3 sequence is 13 residues long. Germline lookup yields CDR1 MNHEY and CDR2 SVGAGI. Trimming at V came to 4 bases and at J to 9 bases, leaving 5 bases not matched to a gene.

This clone was seen repeatedly, ten times or more. The rearrangement uses TRBV19 and TRBJ2-1; D remains unclear. The ends were cut back, 1 base at V and 4 bases at J, with 11 bases in the middle. This CDR3 comprises 15 residues. Looked up from germline, CDR1 is LNHDA and CDR2 is SQIVND (reference sequence). CDR3 nucleotides: TGTGCCAGTAGTATAGTCCCCCCCAGGTACAATGAGCAGTTCTTC. Translated, it gives CASSIVPPRYNEQFF.

This clone appeared a single time. The V call is TRBV2, the J call TRBJ2-1; D gene unclear. The CDR3 loop spans 13 amino acids. Germline lookup yields CDR1 SNHLY and CDR2 FYNNEI. The germline V and J ends were trimmed by 3 bases and 8 bases, with 11 bases remaining between them. CDR3 loop: CASSDSLADEQFF. CDR3 DNA sequence: TGTGCCAGCAGTGATTCGCTGGCGGATGAGCAGTTCTTC.

CDR3 residues: CASSHPLGEQFF. The CDR3, as DNA: TGTGCCAGCAGCCACCCCCTAGGTGAGCAGTTCTTC. The chain employs TRBV5-4 and TRBJ2-1, with D hard to call. Trimming pared 4 bases from V and 9 bases from J, leaving 11 bases between. The CDR3 is made up of 12 amino acids. Germline V gene sequence: CDR1 SGHNT, CDR2 YYREEE (reference sequence).

V usage is TRBV28 and J usage is TRBJ1-1; 8 bases map to TRBD1. J lost 8 bases, V lost 6 bases, and 8 bases had no gene match. The CDR3 totals 13 residues. The germline V gene has CDR1 MDHEN and CDR2 SYDVKM. Here the CDR3 reads CASRPTGAQEAFF. The CDR3 DNA reads as TGTGCCAGCAGACCGACAGGGGCGCAGGAAGCTTTCTTT.

CDR3 region: CASSLKAGYGYTF. CDR3 in DNA: TGTGCCAGCAGCTTGAAGGCGGGCTATGGCTACACCTTC. This rearrangement joins TRBV11-1 to TRBJ1-2; D call uncertain. Germline CDR1 and CDR2: SGHAT and FQDESV (reference sequence). The CDR3 sequence is 13 residues long. V was clipped by 3 bases and J by 4 bases, with 9 bases between them.

The chain has TRBV25-1 and TRBJ1-2, with TRBD1 identical over 9 bases. Germline CDR1 and CDR2: MGHDK and SYGVNS. The CDR3 extends over 14 amino acids. After removal of 6 bases from V and 8 bases from J, the junction contained 10 bases not matched to a gene. The CDR3 is CASSHRGRVRGYTF. CDR3 in DNA: TGTGCCAGCAGCCACAGGGGGCGAGTTCGCGGCTACACCTTC.

This clone was found a few times. The chain uses TRBV28 and TRBJ2-7, with 7 positions matching TRBD1. Looked up from germline, CDR1 is MDHEN and CDR2 is SYDVKM. CDR3 length: 15 residues. J lost 5 bases, V lost 5 bases, and 12 bases had no gene match. The CDR3 protein is CASSTEEGTGDEQYF. The CDR3 bases are TGTGCCAGCAGTACCGAAGAAGGAACAGGGGACGAGCAGTACTTC. The full variable domain, completed using reference TRBV28 and TRBJ2-7, is DVKVTQSSRYLVKRTGEKVFLECVQDMDHENMFWYRQDPGLGLRLIYFSYDVKMKEKGDIPEGYSVSREKKERFSLILESASTNQTSMYLCASSTEEGTGDEQYFGPGTRLTVT.

The CDR3 DNA reads as TGTGCCTCCCGGGGGGGGATGAACACTGAAGCTTTCTTT. Protein: CASRGGMNTEAFF. V is TRBV30 and J is TRBJ1-1, with D possibly TRBD1 on 5 matching bases. The CDR3 has 13 residues. Germline V gene data show CDR1 as GTSNPN and CDR2 as SVGIG (reference sequence). Trimming shortened V by 7 bases and J by 0 bases, and 12 bases separated the two germline ends.

The rearrangement links TRBV18 to TRBJ1-1; D may be TRBD1 (6 bases). From germline, CDR1 is KGHSH and CDR2 LQKENI. The V end lost 2 bases, the J end lost 3 bases, and 16 bases lay between the germline ends. The CDR3 contains 16 residues. The CDR3 loop reads CASSPFSFGGYTEAFF. The CDR3 DNA is TGTGCCAGCTCACCATTTTCGTTTGGGGGCTACACTGAAGCTTTCTTT.

The chain carries TRBV6-4 and TRBJ1-1; D is possibly TRBD1 (5 bases). This CDR3 contains 13 residues. Germline CDR1 MRHNA, CDR2 SNTAGT. Trimming removed 8 bases from V and 4 bases from J, with 14 bases in between. The CDR3, as DNA: TGTGCCAGCGGAGAACAGGAGGGCACTGAAGCTTTCTTT. Protein sequence: CASGEQEGTEAFF.

The V gene is TRBV7-3, the J gene TRBJ1-1; D might be TRBD1 (5 bases). This CDR3 contains 14 residues. Germline assignment: CDR1 SGHTA and CDR2 FQGTGA. Trimming took 5 bases from V and 1 from J, leaving 11 bases between them. The CDR3 is CASSPFGGNTEAFF. The CDR3 bases are TGTGCCAGCAGCCCCTTCGGGGGGAACACTGAAGCTTTCTTT.

The chain employs TRBV18 and TRBJ1-5; maybe TRBD1 (5 bases). Between the trimmed V and J ends, which lost 5 bases and 0 bases, there was a span of 11 bases. Looked up from germline, CDR1 is KGHSH and CDR2 is LQKENI. This CDR3 has 15 amino acids. Written as DNA, the CDR3 is TGTGCCAGCTCATCCTCAGGGTATAGCAATCAGCCCCAGCATTTT. It specifies CASSSSGYSNQPQHF.

Written as DNA, the CDR3 is TGTGCCAGTAGTAAGGGGATAAACACCGGGGAGCTGTTTTTT. Protein product: CASSKGINTGELFF. The chain couples TRBV19 to TRBJ2-2, with D tentatively TRBD1 (5 bases). The CDR3 is 14 residues long. Germline values: CDR1 LNHDA, CDR2 SQIVND (reference sequence). Trimming removed 4 bases at V and 2 bases at J, with 8 bases between.